This T cell receptor beta chain is drawn from a study of blood T cell repertoires in COVID-19. The method was immunoSEQ multiplex PCR; TCRdb's version includes in-frame clones alone and lacks a portion of them. The sample includes 390,000 or so clones, 70% to 90% of them seen just once. One Seattle source followed patients from active infection through their disease course. The V segment lost 10 bases and the J segment 4 bases; nucleotides outside the gene matches: 7. This CDR3 comprises 15 residues. Per germline, CDR1 SGHNT and CDR2 YYREEE (reference sequence). The sequence came from a woman in her twenties or thirties with COVID-19, enrolled during active disease. The sequenced sample was peripheral blood. V usage is TRBV5-4 and J usage is TRBJ2-3; 15 nucleotides line up with TRBD2. CDR3 coding DNA: TGTGCCTCCGGACTAGCGGGAGGGCTCGCAGATACGCAGTATTTT. This sequence encodes CASGLAGGLADTQYF.